This T cell receptor beta chain comes out of a study of vaccination and CD4 T cells after COVID-19. Study as a whole: Convalescent cases comprised several mild and one severe, all SARS-CoV-2 positive by nasal swab PCR.

This clonotype has a handful of counts. Its antigen remains unknown. Treatment reported: approximately nine-day PBMC culture with coronavirus spike peptide pools or control peptides (ViraFEST assay). Per germline, CDR1 DFQATT and CDR2 SNEGSKA (reference sequence). Trimming removed 2 bases at V and 4 bases at J, with 14 bases between. The CDR3 is 14 residues long. The Oncomine TCR Beta short-read assay was applied to DNA of cultured CD4+ T cells. TCRdb independently ran MiXCR on the PCR reads; one entry per CDR3 protein. The sample lists around 6,000 distinct CDR3 sequences, about 40% occurring once. This TCR was sampled from a human donor who had recovered from COVID-19. The chain couples TRBV20-1 to TRBJ1-2; weak D call: TRBD1 (6 bases). Sequencing was performed on CD4+ T cells from blood, cultured in vitro. The CDR3 loop is CSARSDRGPYGYTF. The CDR3 DNA reads TGCAGTGCTAGATCGGACAGAGGCCCCTATGGCTACACCTTC.